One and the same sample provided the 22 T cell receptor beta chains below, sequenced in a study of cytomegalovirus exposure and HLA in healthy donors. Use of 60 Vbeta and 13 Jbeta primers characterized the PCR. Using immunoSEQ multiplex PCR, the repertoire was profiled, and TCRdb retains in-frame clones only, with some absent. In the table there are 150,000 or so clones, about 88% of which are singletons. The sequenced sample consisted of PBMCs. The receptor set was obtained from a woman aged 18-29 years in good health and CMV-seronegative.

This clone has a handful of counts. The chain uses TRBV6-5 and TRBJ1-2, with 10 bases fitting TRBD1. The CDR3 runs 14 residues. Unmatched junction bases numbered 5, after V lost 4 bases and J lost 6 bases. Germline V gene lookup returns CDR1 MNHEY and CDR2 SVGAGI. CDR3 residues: CASSSGTGEDGYTF. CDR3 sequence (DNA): TGTGCCAGCAGTTCCGGGACAGGGGAGGATGGCTACACCTTC.

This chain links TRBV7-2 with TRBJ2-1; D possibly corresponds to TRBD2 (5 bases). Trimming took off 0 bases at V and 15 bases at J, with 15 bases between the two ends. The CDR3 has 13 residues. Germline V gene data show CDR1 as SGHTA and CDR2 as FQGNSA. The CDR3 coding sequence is TGTGCCAGCAGCTTAGCGAGGGATAGGGCATGGTTCTTC. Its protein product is CASSLARDRAWFF.

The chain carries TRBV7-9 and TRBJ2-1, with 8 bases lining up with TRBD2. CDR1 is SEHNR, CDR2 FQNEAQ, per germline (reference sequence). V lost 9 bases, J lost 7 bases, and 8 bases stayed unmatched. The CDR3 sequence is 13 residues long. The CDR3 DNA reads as TGTGCCAGGACCGGGGGGGGCAGGAATGAGCAGTTCTTC. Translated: CARTGGGRNEQFF.

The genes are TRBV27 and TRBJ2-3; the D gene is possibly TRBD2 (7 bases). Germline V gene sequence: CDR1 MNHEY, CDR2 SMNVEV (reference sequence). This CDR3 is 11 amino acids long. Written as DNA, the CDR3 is TGTGGAGGGGGGGACACAGATACGCAGTATTTT. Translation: CGGGDTDTQYF.

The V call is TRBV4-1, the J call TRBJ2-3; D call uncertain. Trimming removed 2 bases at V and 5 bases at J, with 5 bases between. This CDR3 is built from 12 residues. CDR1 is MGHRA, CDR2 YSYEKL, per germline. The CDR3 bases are TGCGCCAGCAGCCAAATTAGAGATACGCAGTATTTT. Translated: CASSQIRDTQYF.

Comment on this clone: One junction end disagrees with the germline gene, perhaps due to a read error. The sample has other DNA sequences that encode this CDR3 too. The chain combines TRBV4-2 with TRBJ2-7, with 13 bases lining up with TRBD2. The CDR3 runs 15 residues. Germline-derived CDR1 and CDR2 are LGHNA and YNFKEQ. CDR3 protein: CASSQGTSGIYEQYF. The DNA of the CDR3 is TGTGCTAGCAGCCAGGGGACTAGCGGGATTTACGAGCAGTACTTC.

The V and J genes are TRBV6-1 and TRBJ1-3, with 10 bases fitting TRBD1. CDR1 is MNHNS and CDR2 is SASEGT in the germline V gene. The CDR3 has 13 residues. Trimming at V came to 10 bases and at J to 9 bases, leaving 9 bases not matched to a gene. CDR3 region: CAMRGTGAATIYF. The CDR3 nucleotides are TGTGCCATGAGGGGGACAGGGGCTGCCACCATATATTTT.

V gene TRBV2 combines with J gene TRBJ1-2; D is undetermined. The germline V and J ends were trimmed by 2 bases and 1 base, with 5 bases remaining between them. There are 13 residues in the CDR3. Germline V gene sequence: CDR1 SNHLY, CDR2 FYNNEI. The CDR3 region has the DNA TGTGCCAGCAGTGAAACGGGTAACTATGGCTACACCTTC. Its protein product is CASSETGNYGYTF.

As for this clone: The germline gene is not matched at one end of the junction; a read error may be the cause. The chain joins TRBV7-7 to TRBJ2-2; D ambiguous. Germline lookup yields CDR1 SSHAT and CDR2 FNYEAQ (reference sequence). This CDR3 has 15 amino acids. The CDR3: CASSLASANTGELFF. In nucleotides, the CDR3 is TGTGCTAGCAGCTTAGCCAGTGCGAACACCGGGGAGCTGTTTTTT.

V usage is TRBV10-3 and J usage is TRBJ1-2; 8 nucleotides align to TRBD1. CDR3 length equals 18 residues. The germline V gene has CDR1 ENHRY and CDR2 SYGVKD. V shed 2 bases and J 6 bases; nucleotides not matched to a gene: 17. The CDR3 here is CAISEIWALGQAGHGYTF. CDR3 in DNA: TGTGCCATCAGTGAGATATGGGCTTTGGGACAGGCGGGCCATGGCTACACCTTC.

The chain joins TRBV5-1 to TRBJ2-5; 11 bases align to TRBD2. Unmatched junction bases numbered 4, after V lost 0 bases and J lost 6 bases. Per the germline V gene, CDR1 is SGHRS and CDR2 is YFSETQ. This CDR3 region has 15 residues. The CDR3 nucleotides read TGCGCCAGCAGCTTGGCACTAGCGGGAGTAAAGACCCAGTACTTC. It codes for CASSLALAGVKTQYF.

The CDR3 nucleotides read TGCAGCGTTTTAGCCGGGACAGTAGATGAAAAACTGTTTTTT. Translation: CSVLAGTVDEKLFF. This chain connects TRBV29-1 to TRBJ1-4, with TRBD1 identical over 7 bases. Germline assignment: CDR1 SQVTM and CDR2 ANQGSEA. This CDR3 contains 14 residues. V lost 5 bases, J lost 6 bases, and 9 bases stayed unmatched.

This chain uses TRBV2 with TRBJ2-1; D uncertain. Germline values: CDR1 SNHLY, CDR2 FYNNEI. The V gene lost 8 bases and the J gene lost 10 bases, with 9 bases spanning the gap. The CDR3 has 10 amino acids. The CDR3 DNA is TGTGCCAGCGGAGCAAGCGAGCAGTTCTTC. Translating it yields CASGASEQFF.

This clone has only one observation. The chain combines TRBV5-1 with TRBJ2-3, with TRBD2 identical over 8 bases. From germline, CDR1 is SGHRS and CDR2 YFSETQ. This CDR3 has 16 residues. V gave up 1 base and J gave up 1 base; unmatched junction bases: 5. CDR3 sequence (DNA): TGCGCCAGCAGCTTGAAGGGACTAGAGGGCACAGATACGCAGTATTTT. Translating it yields CASSLKGLEGTDTQYF.

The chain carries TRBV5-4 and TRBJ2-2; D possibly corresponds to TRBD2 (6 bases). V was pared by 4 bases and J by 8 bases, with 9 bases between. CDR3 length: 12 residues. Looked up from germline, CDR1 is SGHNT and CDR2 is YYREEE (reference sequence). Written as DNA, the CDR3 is TGTGCCAGCAGCCCCCGGGAGGGGGAGCTGTTTTTT. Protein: CASSPREGELFF. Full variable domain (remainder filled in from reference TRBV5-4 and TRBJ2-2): ETGVTQSPTHLIKTRGQQVTLRCSSQSGHNTVSWYQQALGQGPQFIFQYYREEENGRGNFPPRFSGLQFPNYSSELNVNALELDDSALYLCASSPREGELFFGEGSRLTVL.

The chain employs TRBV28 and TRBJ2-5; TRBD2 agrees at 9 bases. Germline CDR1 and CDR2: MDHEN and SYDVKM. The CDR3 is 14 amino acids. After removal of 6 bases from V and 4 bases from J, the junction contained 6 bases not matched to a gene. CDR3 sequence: CASSRLSGGETQYF. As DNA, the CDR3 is TGTGCCAGCAGCCGGCTTAGCGGGGGAGAGACCCAGTACTTC.

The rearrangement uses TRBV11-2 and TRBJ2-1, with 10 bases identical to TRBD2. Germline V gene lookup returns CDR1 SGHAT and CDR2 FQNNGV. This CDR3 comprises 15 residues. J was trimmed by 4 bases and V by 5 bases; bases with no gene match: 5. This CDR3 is CASSPTSGAYNEQFF. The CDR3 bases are TGTGCCAGCAGCCCCACTAGCGGGGCTTACAATGAGCAGTTCTTC. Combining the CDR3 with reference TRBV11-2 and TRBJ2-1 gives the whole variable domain EAGVAQSPRYKIIEKRQSVAFWCNPISGHATLYWYQQILGQGPKLLIQFQNNGVVDDSQLPKDRFSAERLKGVDSTLKIQPAKLEDSAVYLCASSPTSGAYNEQFFGPGTRLTVL.

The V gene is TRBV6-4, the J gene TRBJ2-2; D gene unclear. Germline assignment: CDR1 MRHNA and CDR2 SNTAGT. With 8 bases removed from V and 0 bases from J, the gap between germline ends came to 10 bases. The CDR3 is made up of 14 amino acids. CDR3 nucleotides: TGTGCCAGCGAGAGTAACGCGAACACCGGGGAGCTGTTTTTT. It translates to CASESNANTGELFF.

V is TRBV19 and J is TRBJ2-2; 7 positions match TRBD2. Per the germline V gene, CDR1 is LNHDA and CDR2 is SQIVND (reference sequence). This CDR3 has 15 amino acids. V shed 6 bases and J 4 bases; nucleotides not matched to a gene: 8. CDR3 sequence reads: CASRVSGRGTGELFF. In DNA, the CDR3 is TGTGCCAGTAGGGTTAGCGGGCGGGGCACCGGGGAGCTGTTTTTT.

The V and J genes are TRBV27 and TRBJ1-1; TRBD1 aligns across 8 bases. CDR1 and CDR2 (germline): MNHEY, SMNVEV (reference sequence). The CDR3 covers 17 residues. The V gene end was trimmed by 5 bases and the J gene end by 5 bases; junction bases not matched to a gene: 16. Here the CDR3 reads CASSPLDSDRGWTEAFF. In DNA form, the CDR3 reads TGTGCCAGCAGTCCCCTAGATTCAGACAGGGGTTGGACTGAAGCTTTCTTT.

DNA for the CDR3: TGTGCCAGCACCTCCGGAGGGGGGGGGCCAATCTATGAGCAGTTCTTC. The encoded protein is CASTSGGGGPIYEQFF. V and J are TRBV5-4 and TRBJ2-1; TRBD2 might be the D (7 bases). The CDR3 totals 16 residues. Per germline, CDR1 SGHNT and CDR2 YYREEE (reference sequence). Trimming left V 6 bases short and J 8 bases short, with 24 bases between.

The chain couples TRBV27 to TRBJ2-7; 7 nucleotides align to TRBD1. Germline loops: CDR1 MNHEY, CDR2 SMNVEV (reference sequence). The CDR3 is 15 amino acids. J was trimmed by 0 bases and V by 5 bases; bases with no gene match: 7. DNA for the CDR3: TGTGCCAGCAGTACGTACCGGGACAGCTCCTACGAGCAGTACTTC. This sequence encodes CASSTYRDSSYEQYF.